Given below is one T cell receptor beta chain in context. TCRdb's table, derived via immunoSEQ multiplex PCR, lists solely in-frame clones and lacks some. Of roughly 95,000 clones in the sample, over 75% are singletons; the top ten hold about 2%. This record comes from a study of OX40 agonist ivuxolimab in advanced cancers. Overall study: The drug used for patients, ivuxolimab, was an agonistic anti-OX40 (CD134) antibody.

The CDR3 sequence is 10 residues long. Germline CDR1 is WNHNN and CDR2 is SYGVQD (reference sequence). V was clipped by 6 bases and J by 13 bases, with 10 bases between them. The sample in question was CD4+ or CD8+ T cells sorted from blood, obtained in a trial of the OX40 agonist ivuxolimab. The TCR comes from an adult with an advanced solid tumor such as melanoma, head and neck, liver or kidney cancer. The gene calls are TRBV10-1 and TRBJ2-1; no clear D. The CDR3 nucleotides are TGCGCCAGCAGCGGTATGCCCCAGTTCTTC. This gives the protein CASSGMPQFF.